This TCR beta chain comes out of a study of T cells after yellow fever vaccination. This clonotype appeared many times. The target antigen is unknown. TCRdb reprocessed the 5' RACE reads via MiXCR and lists one record per CDR3 protein. The table lists more than 300,000 distinct CDR3 sequences, around 4.4% of them singletons. Findings and limits, study-wide: Though it reached lower strength, the secondary response hit its peak faster, day 5 versus 15.

This CDR3 contains 16 residues. Germline assignment: CDR1 SGHTA and CDR2 FQGTGA. V lost 5 bases and J lost 3, with 20 bases in between. This chain joins TRBV7-3 and TRBJ2-7; a weak D match, TRBD1 (6 bases). The receptor was derived from a man aged 18 to 29 who received the YFV17D yellow fever vaccine. The starting material was PBMCs, obtained 15 days after the yellow fever booster vaccination. The CDR3 DNA sequence: TGTGCCAGCAGCCAATGGGGGACATTCTGTTTCTACGAGCAGTACTTC. Translation gives CASSQWGTFCFYEQYF.